This T cell receptor (beta chain) originates from a study of blood T cell repertoires in COVID-19. TCRdb's table, derived via immunoSEQ multiplex PCR, lists solely in-frame clones and lacks some. This table holds approximately 440,000 clones, around 88% found once. This CDR3 has 16 residues. V was pared by 3 bases and J by 4 bases, with 9 bases of the junction left unmatched. In germline, CDR1 is MDHEN, CDR2 SYDVKM. V gene TRBV28 combines with J gene TRBJ1-2, with TRBD1 matching over 9 bases. This receptor was taken from a woman in her forties or fifties with COVID-19, enrolled during active disease. Sequenced input: peripheral blood. CDR3 region: CASSLDRGPTLYGYTF. CDR3 in DNA: TGTGCCAGCAGTTTGGACAGGGGCCCTACCCTCTATGGCTACACCTTC.